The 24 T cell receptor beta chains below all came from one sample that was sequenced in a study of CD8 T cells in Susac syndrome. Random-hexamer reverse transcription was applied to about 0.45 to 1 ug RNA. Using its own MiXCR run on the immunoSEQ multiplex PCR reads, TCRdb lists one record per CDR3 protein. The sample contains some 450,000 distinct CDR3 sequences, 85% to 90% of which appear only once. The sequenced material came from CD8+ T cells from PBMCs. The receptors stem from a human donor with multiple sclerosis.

The CDR3 spells CASSFGPRGYEQYF. In DNA, the CDR3 is TGTGCCAGCAGTTTTGGACCTAGGGGTTACGAGCAGTACTTC. This chain connects TRBV27 to TRBJ2-7; tentatively, D is TRBD1 (5 bases). CDR1 and CDR2 (germline): MNHEY, SMNVEV (reference sequence). The CDR3 extends over 14 amino acids. V lost 3 bases and J 4 bases, leaving 13 bases between the germline ends.

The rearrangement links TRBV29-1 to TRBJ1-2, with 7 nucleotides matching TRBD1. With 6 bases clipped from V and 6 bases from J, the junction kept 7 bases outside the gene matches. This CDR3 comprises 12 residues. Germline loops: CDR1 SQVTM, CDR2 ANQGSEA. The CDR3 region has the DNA TGCAGCGTCGACAGGGTAGCAAATGGCTACACCTTC. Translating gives CSVDRVANGYTF.

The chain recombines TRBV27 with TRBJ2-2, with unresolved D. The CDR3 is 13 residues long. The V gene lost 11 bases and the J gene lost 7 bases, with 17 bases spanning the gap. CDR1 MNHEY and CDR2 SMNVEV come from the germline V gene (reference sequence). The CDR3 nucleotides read TGTGCCGCCACGGACCTAATCGGCGGGGAGCTGTTTTTT. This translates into CAATDLIGGELFF.

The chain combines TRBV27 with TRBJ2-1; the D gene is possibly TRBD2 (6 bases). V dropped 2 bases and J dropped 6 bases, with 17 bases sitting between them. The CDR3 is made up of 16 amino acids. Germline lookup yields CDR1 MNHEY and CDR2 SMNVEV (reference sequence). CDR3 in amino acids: CASSLAAGNWVNEQFF. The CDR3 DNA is TGTGCCAGCAGTTTAGCGGCGGGAAACTGGGTCAATGAGCAGTTCTTC.

CDR3 region: CACPRQGTKDEQFF. The CDR3 region has the DNA TGTGCCTGCCCGAGACAGGGGACGAAGGATGAGCAGTTCTTC. This chain joins TRBV30 and TRBJ2-1; the match to TRBD1 covers 8 bases. The CDR3 has 14 amino acids. The V segment lost 6 bases and the J segment 8 bases; nucleotides outside the gene matches: 12. Per the germline V gene, CDR1 is GTSNPN and CDR2 is SVGIG (reference sequence).

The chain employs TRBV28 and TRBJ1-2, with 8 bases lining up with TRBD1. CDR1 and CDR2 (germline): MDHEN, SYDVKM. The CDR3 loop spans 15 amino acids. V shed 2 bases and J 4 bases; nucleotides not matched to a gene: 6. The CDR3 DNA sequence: TGTGCCAGCAGTTTAAGTCCAGGGGGCGTCTATGGCTACACCTTC. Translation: CASSLSPGGVYGYTF.

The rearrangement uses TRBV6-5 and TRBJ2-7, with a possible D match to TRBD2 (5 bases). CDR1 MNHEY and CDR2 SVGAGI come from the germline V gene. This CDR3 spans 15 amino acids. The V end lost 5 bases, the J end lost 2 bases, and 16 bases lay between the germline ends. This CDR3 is CASSQDREQTYEQYF. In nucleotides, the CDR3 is TGTGCCAGCAGTCAGGACCGGGAACAGACCTACGAGCAGTACTTC.

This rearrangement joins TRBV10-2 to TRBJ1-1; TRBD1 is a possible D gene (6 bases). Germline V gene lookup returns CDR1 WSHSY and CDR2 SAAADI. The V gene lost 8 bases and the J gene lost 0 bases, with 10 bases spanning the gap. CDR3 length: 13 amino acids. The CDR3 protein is CASEQGMNTEAFF. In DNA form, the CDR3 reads TGCGCCAGCGAACAGGGTATGAACACTGAAGCTTTCTTT.

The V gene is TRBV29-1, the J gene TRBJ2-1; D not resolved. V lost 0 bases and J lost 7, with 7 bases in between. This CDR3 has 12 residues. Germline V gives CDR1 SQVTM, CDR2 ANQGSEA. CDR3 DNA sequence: TGCAGCGTTGAAGATCTCGGAAATGAGCAGTTCTTC. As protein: CSVEDLGNEQFF.

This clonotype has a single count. The CDR3 coding sequence is TGTGCCAGCATAGGAAGAAGATTAACCTACGAGCAGTACTTC. This sequence encodes CASIGRRLTYEQYF. V gene TRBV2 combines with J gene TRBJ2-7; no clear D. The CDR3 length is 14 residues. Germline CDR1 SNHLY, CDR2 FYNNEI. The germline V and J ends were trimmed by 7 bases and 2 bases, with 15 bases remaining between them. Looking up the rest from reference TRBV2 and TRBJ2-7 gives the full variable domain: EPEVTQTPSHQVTQMGQEVILRCVPISNHLYFYWYRQILGQKVEFLVSFYNNEISEKSEIFDDQFSVERPDGSNFTLKIRSTKLEDSAMYFCASIGRRLTYEQYFGPGTRLTVT.

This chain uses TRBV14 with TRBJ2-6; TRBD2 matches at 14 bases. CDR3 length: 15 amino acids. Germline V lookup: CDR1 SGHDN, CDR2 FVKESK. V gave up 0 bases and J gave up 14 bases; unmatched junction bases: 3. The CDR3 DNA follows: TGTGCCAGCAGCCAAGATGGGACTAGCGGGAGCTTCCTGACTTTC. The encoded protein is CASSQDGTSGSFLTF.

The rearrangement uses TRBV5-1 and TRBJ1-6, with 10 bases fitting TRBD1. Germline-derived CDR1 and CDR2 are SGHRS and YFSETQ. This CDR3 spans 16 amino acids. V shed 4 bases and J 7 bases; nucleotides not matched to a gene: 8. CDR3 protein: CASSPPGTGDNSPLHF. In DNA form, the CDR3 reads TGCGCCAGCAGCCCACCTGGGACAGGGGACAATTCACCCCTCCACTTT.

CDR3 coding DNA: TGTGCCAGCGGGGGACAGTTGGGCGACGAGCAGTACTTC. Protein sequence: CASGGQLGDEQYF. The genes are TRBV21-1 and TRBJ2-7; TRBD1, the table's D call, lacks a check against the DNA. TRBV21-1 counts as a pseudogene. The CDR3 runs 13 residues.

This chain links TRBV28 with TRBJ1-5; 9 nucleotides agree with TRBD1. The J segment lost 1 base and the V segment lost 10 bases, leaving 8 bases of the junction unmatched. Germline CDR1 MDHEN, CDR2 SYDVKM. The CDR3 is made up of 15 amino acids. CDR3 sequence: CAINMDRGSNQPQHF. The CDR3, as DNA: TGTGCCATCAACATGGACAGGGGAAGCAATCAGCCCCAGCATTTT.

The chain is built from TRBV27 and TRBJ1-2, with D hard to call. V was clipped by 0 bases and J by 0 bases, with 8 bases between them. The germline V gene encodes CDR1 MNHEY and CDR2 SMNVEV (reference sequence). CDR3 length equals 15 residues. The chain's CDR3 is CASSLSGLANYGYTF. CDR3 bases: TGTGCCAGCAGTTTATCCGGGTTAGCTAACTATGGCTACACCTTC.

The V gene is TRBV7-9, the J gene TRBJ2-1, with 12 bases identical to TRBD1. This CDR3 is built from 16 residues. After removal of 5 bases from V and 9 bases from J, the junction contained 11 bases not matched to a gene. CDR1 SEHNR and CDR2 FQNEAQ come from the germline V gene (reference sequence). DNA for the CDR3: TGTGCCAGCAGCCCGAAGATGGGACAGGGGGCAGGTGAGCAGTTCTTC. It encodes CASSPKMGQGAGEQFF.

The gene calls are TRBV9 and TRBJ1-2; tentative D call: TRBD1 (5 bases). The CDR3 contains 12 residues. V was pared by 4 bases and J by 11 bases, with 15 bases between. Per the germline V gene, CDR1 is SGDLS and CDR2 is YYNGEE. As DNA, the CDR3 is TGTGCCAGCAGCTCATCGGGGCAGGCGTACACCTTC. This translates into CASSSSGQAYTF.

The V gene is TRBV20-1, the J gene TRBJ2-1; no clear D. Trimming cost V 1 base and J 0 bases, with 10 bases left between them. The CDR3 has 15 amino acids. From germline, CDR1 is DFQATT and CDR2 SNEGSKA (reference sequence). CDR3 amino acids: CSARGAVISYNEQFF. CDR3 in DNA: TGCAGTGCTAGAGGCGCGGTGATCTCCTACAATGAGCAGTTCTTC.

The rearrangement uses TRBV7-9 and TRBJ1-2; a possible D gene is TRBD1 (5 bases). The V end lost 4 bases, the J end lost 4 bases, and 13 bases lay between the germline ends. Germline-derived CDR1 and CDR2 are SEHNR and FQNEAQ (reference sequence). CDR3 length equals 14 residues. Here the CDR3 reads CASSSGPLGYGYTF. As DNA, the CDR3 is TGTGCCAGCAGCTCGGGACCGCTCGGCTATGGCTACACCTTC. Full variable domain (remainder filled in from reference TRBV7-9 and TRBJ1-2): DTGVSQNPRHKITKRGQNVTFRCDPISEHNRLYWYRQTLGQGPEFLTYFQNEAQLEKSRLLSDRFSAERPKGSFSTLEIQRTEQGDSAMYLCASSSGPLGYGYTFGSGTRLTVV.

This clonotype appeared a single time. The CDR3 DNA reads TGTGCCAGCAGTTTAGCTAGCGGGGGACCAAGCACAGATACGCAGTATTTT. It is translated as CASSLASGGPSTDTQYF. The chain has TRBV12-3 or TRBV12-4 and TRBJ2-3; 9 bases line up with TRBD2. V trimming: 0 bases; J trimming: 0 bases; junction bases outside the gene matches: 4. CDR3 size: 17 residues.

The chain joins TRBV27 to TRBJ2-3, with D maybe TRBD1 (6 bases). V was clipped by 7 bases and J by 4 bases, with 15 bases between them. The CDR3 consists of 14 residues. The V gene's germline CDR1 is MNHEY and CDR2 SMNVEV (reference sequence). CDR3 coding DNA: TGTGCCAGCAAAATTTTAGAGGGGGCAGATACGCAGTATTTT. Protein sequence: CASKILEGADTQYF.

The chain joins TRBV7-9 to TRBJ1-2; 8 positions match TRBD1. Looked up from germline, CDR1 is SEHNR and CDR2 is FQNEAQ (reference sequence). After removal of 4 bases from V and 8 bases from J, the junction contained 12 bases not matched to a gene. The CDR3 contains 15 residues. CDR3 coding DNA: TGTGCCAGCAGCTCCCTCGACAGGGGAAGGGACGGCTACACCTTC. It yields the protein CASSSLDRGRDGYTF.

CDR3 in amino acids: CASSWDGTYSNYGYTF. CDR3 in DNA: TGCGCCAGCAGCTGGGACGGGACATATTCTAACTATGGCTACACCTTC. The chain is built from TRBV5-1 and TRBJ1-2, with TRBD1 as a possible D gene (6 bases). CDR3 size: 16 residues. Germline lookup yields CDR1 SGHRS and CDR2 YFSETQ. Trimming took 3 bases from V and 0 from J, leaving 15 bases between them.

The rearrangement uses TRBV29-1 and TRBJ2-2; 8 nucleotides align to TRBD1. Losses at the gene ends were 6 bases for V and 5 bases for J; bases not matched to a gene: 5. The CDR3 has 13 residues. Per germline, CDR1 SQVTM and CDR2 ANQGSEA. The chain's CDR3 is CSVFTGGTGELFF. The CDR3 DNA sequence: TGCAGCGTGTTCACAGGGGGTACCGGGGAGCTGTTTTTT.